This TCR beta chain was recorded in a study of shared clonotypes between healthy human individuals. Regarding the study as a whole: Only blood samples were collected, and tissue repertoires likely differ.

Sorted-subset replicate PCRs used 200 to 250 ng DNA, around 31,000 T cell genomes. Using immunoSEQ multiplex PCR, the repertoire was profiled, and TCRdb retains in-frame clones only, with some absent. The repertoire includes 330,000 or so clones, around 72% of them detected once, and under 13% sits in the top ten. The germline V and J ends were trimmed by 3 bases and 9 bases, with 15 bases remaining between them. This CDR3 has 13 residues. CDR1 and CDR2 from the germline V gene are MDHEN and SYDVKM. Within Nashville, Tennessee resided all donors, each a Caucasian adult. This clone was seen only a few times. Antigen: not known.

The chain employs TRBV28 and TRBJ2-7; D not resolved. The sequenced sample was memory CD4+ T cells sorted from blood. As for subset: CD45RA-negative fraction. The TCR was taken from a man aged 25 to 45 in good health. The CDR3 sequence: CASSLGHLRVQYF. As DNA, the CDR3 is TGTGCCAGCAGTTTGGGCCATCTACGAGTGCAGTACTTC.